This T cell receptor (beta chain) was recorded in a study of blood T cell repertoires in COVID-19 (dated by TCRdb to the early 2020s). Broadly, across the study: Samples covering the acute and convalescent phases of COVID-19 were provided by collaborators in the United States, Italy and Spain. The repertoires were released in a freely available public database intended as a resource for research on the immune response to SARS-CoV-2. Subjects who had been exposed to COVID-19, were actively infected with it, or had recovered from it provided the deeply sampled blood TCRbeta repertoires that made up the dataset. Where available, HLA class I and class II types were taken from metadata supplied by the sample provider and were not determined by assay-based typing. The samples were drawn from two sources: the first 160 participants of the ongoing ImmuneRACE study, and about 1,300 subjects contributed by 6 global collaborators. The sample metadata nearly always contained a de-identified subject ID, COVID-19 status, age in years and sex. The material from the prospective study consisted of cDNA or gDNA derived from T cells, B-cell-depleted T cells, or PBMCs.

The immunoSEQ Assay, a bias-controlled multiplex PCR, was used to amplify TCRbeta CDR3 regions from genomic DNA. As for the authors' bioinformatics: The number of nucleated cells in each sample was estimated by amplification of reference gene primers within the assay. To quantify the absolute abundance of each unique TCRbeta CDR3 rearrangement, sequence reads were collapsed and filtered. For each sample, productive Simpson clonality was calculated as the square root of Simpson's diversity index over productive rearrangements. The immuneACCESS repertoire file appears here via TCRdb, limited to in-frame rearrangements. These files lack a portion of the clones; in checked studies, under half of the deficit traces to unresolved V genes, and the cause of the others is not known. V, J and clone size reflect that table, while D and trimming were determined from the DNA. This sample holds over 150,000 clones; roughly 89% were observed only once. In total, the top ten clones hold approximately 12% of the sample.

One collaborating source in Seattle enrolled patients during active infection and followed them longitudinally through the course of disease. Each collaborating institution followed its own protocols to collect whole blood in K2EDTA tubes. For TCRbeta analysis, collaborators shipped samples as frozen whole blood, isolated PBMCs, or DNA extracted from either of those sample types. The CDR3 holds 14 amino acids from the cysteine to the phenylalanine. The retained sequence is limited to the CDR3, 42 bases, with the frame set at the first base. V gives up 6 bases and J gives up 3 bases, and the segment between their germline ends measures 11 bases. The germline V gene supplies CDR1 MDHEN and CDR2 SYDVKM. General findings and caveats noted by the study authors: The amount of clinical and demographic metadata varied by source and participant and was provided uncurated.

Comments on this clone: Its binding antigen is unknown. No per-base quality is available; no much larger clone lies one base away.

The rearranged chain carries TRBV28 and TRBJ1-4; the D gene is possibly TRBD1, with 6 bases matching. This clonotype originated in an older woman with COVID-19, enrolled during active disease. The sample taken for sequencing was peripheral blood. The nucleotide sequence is TGTGCCAGCAGCCGAACAGGGCCTAATGAAAAACTGTTTTTT. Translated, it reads CASSRTGPNEKLFF.